The 4 T cell receptor beta chains given below trace back to one sample, sequenced in a study of shared clonotypes between healthy human individuals. Produced via immunoSEQ multiplex PCR; TCRdb's table is partial and in-frame only. The sample holds 630,000 or so clones; roughly 98% are singletons and the top ten take 0.3%. CD45RO-negative, CCR7-positively selected cells formed the naive CD8 fraction, excluding terminally differentiated effector memory CD45RA+ cells. Input material: naive CD8+ T cells sorted from blood. The source of these receptors is a man aged 25-40 years in good health.

The rearrangement joins TRBV9 to TRBJ2-1; D possibly uses TRBD1 or TRBD2 (5 bases each). This CDR3 spans 15 amino acids. With 4 bases removed from V and 5 bases from J, the gap between germline ends came to 16 bases. CDR1 and CDR2 from the germline V gene are SGDLS and YYNGEE. CDR3 nucleotides: TGTGCCAGCAGCCCGCCGGGACGGATTAACAATGAGCAGTTCTTC. It translates to CASSPPGRINNEQFF.

V usage is TRBV7-9 and J usage is TRBJ2-5, with 9 nucleotides matching TRBD2. V gave up 8 bases and J gave up 2 bases; unmatched junction bases: 15. CDR1 is SEHNR and CDR2 is FQNEAQ in the germline V gene (reference sequence). The CDR3 sequence is 17 residues long. CDR3 region: CASHGVAGVGIQETQYF. CDR3 nucleotides: TGTGCCAGCCACGGGGTAGCGGGAGTGGGGATTCAAGAGACCCAGTACTTC.

CDR3: CASSQERDSAYEQYF. For the CDR3, the DNA is TGCGCCAGCAGCCAAGAAAGGGATTCCGCCTACGAGCAGTACTTC. The gene calls are TRBV4-1 and TRBJ2-7; D gene uncertain. Trimming shortened V by 0 bases and J by 2 bases, and 11 bases separated the two germline ends. Germline V lookup: CDR1 MGHRA, CDR2 YSYEKL. The CDR3 has 15 residues.

The CDR3 DNA follows: TGTGCCTGGAAACCGGGACAGGGGATTGAAAAACTGTTTTTT. Translation: CAWKPGQGIEKLFF. The chain is built from TRBV30 and TRBJ1-4, with 10 bases fitting TRBD1. The CDR3 consists of 14 residues. The germline CDR1 and CDR2 sequences are GTSNPN and SVGIG (reference sequence). V lost 4 bases, J lost 7 bases, and 6 bases stayed unmatched.